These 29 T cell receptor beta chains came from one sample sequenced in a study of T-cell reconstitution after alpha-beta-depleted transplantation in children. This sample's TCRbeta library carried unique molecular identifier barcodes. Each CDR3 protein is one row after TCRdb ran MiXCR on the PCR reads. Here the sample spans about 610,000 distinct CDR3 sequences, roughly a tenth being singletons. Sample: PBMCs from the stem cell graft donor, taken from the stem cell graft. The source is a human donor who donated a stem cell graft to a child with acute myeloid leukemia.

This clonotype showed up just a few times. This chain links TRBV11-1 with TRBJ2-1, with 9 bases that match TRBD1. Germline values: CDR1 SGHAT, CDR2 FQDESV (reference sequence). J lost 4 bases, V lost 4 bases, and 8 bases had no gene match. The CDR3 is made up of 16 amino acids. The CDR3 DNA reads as TGTGCCAGCAGCTCAACCGGGACAGGGCTTTACAATGAGCAGTTCTTC. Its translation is CASSSTGTGLYNEQFF.

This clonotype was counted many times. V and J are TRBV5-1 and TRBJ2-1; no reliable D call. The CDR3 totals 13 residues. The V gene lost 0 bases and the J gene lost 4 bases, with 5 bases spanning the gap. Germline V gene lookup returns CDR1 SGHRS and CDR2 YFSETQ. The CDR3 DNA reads TGCGCCAGCAGCTTGGACGCTTACAATGAGCAGTTCTTC. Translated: CASSLDAYNEQFF.

CDR3 loop: CSARGQGVETQYF. Written as DNA, the CDR3 is TGCAGTGCTAGGGGACAGGGTGTAGAGACCCAGTACTTC. This sequence joins TRBV20-1 and TRBJ2-5; 9 nucleotides agree with TRBD1. CDR3 length equals 13 residues. Germline V gene lookup returns CDR1 DFQATT and CDR2 SNEGSKA (reference sequence). With 3 bases clipped from V and 4 bases from J, the junction kept 3 bases outside the gene matches.

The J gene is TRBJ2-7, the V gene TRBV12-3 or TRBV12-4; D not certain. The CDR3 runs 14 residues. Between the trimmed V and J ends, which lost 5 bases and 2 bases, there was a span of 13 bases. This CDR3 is CASSPPGAAYEQYF. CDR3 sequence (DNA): TGTGCCAGCAGTCCCCCCGGTGCCGCCTACGAGCAGTACTTC.

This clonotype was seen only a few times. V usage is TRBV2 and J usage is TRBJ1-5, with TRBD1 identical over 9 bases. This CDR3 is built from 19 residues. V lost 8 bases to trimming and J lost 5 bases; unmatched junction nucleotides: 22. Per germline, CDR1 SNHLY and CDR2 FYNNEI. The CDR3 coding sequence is TGTGCCAGCTGTGCACCCAAGGGACAGGGTGAGGTGATTGATCAGCCCCAGCATTTT. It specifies CASCAPKGQGEVIDQPQHF.

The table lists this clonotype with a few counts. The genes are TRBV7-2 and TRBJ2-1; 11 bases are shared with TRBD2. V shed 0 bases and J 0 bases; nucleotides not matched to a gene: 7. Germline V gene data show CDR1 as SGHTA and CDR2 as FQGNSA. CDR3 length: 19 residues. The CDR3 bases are TGTGCCAGCAGCTTAGCGCGAGTAGCGGGAGGGAGCTCCTACAATGAGCAGTTCTTC. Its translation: CASSLARVAGGSSYNEQFF. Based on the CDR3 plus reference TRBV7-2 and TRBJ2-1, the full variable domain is GAGVSQSPSNKVTEKGKDVELRCDPISGHTALYWYRQSLGQGLEFLIYFQGNSAPDKSGLPSDRFSAERTGGSVSTLTIQRTQQEDSAVYLCASSLARVAGGSSYNEQFFGPGTRLTVL.

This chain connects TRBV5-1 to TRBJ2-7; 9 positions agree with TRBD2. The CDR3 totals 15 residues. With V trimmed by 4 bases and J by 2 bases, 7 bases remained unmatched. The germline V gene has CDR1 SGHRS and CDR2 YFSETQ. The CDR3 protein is CASSPLAGGAYEQYF. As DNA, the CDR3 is TGCGCCAGCAGCCCCTTGGCGGGGGGGGCCTACGAGCAGTACTTC.

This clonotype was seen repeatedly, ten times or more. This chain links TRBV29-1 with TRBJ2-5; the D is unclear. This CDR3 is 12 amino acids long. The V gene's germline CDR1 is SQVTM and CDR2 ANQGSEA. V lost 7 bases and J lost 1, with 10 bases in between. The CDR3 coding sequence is TGCAGCGCGGCCAGACTCCAAGAGACCCAGTACTTC. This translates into CSAARLQETQYF.

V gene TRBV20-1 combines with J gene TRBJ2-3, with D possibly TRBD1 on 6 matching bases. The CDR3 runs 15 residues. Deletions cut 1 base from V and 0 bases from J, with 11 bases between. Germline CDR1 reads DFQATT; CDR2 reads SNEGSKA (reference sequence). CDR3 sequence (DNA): TGCAGTGCTAGAGGGGGGACAACTAGCACAGATACGCAGTATTTT. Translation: CSARGGTTSTDTQYF.

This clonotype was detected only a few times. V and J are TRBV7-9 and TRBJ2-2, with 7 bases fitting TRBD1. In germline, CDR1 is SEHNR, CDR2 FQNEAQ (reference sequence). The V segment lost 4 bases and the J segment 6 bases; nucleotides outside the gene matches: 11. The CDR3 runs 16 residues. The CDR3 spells CASSSPRQGAAGELFF. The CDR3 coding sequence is TGTGCCAGCAGCTCCCCTAGACAGGGTGCGGCCGGGGAGCTGTTTTTT.

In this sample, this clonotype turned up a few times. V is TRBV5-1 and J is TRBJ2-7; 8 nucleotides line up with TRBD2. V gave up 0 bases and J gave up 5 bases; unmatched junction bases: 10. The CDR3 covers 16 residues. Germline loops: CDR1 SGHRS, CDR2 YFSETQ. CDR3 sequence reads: CASSLAAVREVHEQYF. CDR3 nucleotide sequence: TGCGCCAGCAGCTTGGCCGCAGTGCGGGAGGTACACGAGCAGTACTTC.

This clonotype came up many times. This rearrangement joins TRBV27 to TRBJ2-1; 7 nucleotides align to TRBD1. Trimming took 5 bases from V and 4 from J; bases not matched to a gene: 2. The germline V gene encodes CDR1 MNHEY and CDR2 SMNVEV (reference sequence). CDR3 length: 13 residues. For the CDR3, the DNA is TGTGCCAGCAGTAGGGACAGATACAATGAGCAGTTCTTC. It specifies CASSRDRYNEQFF.

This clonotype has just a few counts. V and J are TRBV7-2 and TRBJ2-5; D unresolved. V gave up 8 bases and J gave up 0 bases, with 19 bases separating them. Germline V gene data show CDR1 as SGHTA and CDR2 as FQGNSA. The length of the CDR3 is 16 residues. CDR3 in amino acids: CASSKAPVGNQETQYF. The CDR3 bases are TGTGCCAGCTCTAAAGCCCCCGTTGGGAACCAAGAGACCCAGTACTTC.

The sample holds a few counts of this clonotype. The CDR3 is CASSPYRGQNNGYTF. The CDR3 DNA reads TGTGCCAGCAGCCCCTACCGTGGACAGAATAATGGCTACACCTTC. The J gene is TRBJ1-2, the V gene TRBV7-2, with a possible D match to TRBD1 (6 bases). CDR1 SGHTA and CDR2 FQGNSA come from the germline V gene. Trimming stripped 5 bases from V and 6 bases from J, with 19 bases between. This CDR3 spans 15 amino acids.

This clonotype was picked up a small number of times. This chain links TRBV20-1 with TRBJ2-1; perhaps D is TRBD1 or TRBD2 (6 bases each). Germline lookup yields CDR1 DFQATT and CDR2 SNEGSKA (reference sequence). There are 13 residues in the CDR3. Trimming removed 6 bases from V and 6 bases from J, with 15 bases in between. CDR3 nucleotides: TGCAGTGCACCTGAGGGGGGAGGCAATGAGCAGTTCTTC. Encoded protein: CSAPEGGGNEQFF.

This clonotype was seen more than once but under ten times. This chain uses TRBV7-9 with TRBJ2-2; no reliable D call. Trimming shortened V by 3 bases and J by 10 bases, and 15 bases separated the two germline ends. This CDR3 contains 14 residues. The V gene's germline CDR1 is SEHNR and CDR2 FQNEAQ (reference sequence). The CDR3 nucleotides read TGTGCCAGCAGCTTTGGACCGCCCCGAGAGGAGCTGTTTTTT. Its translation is CASSFGPPREELFF.

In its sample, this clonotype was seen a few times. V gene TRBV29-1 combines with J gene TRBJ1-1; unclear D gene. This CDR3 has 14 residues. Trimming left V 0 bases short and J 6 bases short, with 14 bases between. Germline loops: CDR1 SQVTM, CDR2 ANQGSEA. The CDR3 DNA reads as TGCAGCGTTGAAGATCGAAGGCCAGCAGCTGAAGCTTTCTTT. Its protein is CSVEDRRPAAEAFF.

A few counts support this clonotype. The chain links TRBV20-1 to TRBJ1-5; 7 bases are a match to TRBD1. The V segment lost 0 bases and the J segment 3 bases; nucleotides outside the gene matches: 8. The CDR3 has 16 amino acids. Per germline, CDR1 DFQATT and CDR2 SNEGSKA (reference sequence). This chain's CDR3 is CSARDRPGGYNQPQHF. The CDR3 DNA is TGCAGTGCTAGAGATCGGCCAGGGGGATACAATCAGCCCCAGCATTTT.

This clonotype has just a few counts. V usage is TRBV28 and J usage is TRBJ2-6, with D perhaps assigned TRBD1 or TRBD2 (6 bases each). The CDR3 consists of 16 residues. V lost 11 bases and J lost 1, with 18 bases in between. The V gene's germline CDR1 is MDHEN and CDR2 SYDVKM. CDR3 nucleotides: TGTGCCGCCTTAGGGAAGGGGGGATCTGGGGCCAACGTCCTGACTTTC. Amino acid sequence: CAALGKGGSGANVLTF.

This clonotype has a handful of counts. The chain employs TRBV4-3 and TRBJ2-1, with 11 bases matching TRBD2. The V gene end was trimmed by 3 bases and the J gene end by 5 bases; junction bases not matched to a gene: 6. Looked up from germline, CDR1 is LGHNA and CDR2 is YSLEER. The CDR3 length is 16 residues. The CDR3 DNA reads TGCGCCAGCAGCCAGTCTCTAGCGGGAGGTGACAATGAGCAGTTCTTC. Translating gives CASSQSLAGGDNEQFF.

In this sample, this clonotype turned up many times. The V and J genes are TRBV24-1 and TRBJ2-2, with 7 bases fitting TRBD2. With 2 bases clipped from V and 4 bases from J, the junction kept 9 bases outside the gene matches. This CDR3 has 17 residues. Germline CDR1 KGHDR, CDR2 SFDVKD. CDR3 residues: CATSDYRAGRVTGELFF. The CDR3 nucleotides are TGTGCCACCAGTGATTATCGGGCAGGGAGGGTCACCGGGGAGCTGTTTTTT.

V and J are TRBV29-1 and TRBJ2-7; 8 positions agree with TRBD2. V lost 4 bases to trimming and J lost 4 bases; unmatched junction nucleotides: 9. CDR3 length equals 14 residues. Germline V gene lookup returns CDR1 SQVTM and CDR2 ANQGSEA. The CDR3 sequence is CSVGGLGREYEQYF. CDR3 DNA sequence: TGCAGCGTTGGGGGACTAGGGCGGGAATACGAGCAGTACTTC.

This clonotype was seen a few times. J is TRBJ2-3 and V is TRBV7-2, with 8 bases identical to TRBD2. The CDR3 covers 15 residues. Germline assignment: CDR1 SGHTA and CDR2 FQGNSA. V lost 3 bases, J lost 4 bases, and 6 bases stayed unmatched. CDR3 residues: CASSFTSGGPDTQYF. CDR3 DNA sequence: TGTGCCAGCAGCTTCACTAGCGGAGGCCCAGATACGCAGTATTTT.

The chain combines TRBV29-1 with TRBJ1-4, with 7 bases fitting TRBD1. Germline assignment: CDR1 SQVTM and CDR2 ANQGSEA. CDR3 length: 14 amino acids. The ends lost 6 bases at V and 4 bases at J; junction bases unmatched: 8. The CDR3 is CSVGGDSINEKLFF. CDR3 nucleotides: TGCAGCGTCGGCGGGGACAGCATTAATGAAAAACTGTTTTTT.

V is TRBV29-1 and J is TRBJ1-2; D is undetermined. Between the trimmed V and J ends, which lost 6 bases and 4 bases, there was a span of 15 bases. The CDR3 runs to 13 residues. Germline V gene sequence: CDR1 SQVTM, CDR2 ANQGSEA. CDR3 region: CSVSSSRAYGYTF. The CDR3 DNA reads TGCAGCGTCTCATCTTCACGGGCCTATGGCTACACCTTC.

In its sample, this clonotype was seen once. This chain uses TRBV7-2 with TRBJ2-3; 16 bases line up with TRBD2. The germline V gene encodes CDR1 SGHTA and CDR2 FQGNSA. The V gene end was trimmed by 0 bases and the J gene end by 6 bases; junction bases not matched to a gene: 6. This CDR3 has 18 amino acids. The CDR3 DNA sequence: TGTGCCAGCAGCTTAGCTGCGGGGACTAGCGGGAGGGGTGATACGCAGTATTTT. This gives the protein CASSLAAGTSGRGDTQYF.

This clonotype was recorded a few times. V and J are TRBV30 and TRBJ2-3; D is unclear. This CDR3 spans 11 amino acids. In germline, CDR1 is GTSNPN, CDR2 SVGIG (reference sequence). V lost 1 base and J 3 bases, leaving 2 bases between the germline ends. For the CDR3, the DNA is TGTGCCTGGAGTGCAACAGATACGCAGTATTTT. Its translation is CAWSATDTQYF. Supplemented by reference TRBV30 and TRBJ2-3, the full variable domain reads SQTIHQWPATLVQPVGSPLSLECTVEGTSNPNLYWYRQAAGRGLQLLFYSVGIGQISSEVPQNLSASRPQDRQFILSSKKLLLSDSGFYLCAWSATDTQYFGPGTRLTVL.

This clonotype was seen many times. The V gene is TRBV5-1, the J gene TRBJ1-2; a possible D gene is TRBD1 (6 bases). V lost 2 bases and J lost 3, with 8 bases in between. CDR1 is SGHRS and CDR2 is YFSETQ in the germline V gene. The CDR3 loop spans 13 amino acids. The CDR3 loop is CASSFEGDYGYTF. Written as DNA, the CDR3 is TGCGCCAGCAGCTTCGAGGGGGACTATGGCTACACCTTC.

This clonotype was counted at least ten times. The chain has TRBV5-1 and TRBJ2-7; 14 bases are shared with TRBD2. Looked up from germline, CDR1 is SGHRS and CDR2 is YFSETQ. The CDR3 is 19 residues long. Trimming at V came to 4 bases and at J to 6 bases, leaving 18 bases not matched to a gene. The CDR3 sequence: CASSLGLAGVSRTPIEQYF. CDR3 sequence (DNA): TGCGCCAGCAGCCTGGGACTAGCGGGAGTATCGCGAACCCCAATCGAGCAGTACTTC.